The 28 T cell receptor beta chains below all came from one sample that was sequenced in a study of blood T cells in healthy people across ages. The use of a sample-barcoded 5' primer and a J-beta primer mix characterized a second PCR of about 7 to 12 cycles. TCRdb re-called the 5' RACE reads through MiXCR, storing one row per CDR3 protein. The sample includes roughly 1,700,000 distinct CDR3 sequences, under 30% of them seen just once. Sequenced input: blood. All receptors come from a woman aged 25 to 39 in good health.

This clonotype was detected only a few times. Here the CDR3 DNA reads TGCAGTGCTAGAGTTGCGGACAGGGAAAGTCAGCCCCAGCATTTT. Its protein is CSARVADRESQPQHF. The chain uses TRBV20-1 and TRBJ1-5; 8 bases line up with TRBD1. Germline V lookup: CDR1 DFQATT, CDR2 SNEGSKA (reference sequence). V lost 1 base, J lost 6 bases, and 8 bases stayed unmatched. The CDR3 sequence is 15 residues long.

The V and J genes are TRBV28 and TRBJ2-7; 12 bases align to TRBD1. After removal of 11 bases from V and 1 base from J, the junction contained 9 bases not matched to a gene. The CDR3 covers 15 residues. Germline CDR1 MDHEN, CDR2 SYDVKM. The CDR3 here is CASRGQGAPSYEQYF. In nucleotides, the CDR3 is TGTGCCTCGCGGGGACAGGGGGCACCTTCCTACGAGCAGTACTTC.

This clonotype was seen once. The chain uses TRBV6-1 and TRBJ2-3; TRBD2 matches 8 bases. J was trimmed by 5 bases and V by 7 bases; bases with no gene match: 8. Looked up from germline, CDR1 is MNHNS and CDR2 is SASEGT. The CDR3 length is 14 residues. The CDR3 coding sequence is TGTGCCAGCAAGACGGGGGGGCCGGGAGATACGCAGTATTTT. This codes for CASKTGGPGDTQYF.

The CDR3 loop is CASSVEDGSAYEQYF. CDR3 nucleotide sequence: TGTGCCAGCAGCGTAGAAGACGGCAGCGCCTACGAGCAGTACTTC. The J gene is TRBJ2-7, the V gene TRBV9; D unclear. V dropped 0 bases and J dropped 2 bases, with 12 bases sitting between them. From germline, CDR1 is SGDLS and CDR2 YYNGEE. The CDR3 extends over 15 amino acids.

This clonotype was counted between two and nine times. V and J are TRBV19 and TRBJ1-1; D unclear. Germline loops: CDR1 LNHDA, CDR2 SQIVND (reference sequence). The V and J ends lost 3 bases and 3 bases respectively, with 11 bases between them. The CDR3 length is 14 residues. The CDR3 sequence is CASSIVGGDTEAFF. The CDR3 DNA follows: TGTGCCAGTAGTATTGTGGGCGGTGACACTGAAGCTTTCTTT.

CDR3 DNA: TGTGCCAGCAGCCAATGGGGGACAGGGGGCTCCCCGGGCCAAGAGACCCAGTACTTC. Amino acid sequence: CASSQWGTGGSPGQETQYF. This chain uses TRBV14 with TRBJ2-5, with 12 bases fitting TRBD1. The V segment lost 2 bases and the J segment 1 base; nucleotides outside the gene matches: 11. This CDR3 region has 19 residues. Germline loops: CDR1 SGHDN, CDR2 FVKESK.

Only a few counts were recorded for this clonotype. The V call is TRBV12-3 or TRBV12-4, the J call TRBJ2-5; 8 positions agree with TRBD2. CDR3 length equals 14 residues. The V gene end was trimmed by 4 bases and the J gene end by 3 bases; junction bases not matched to a gene: 4. The CDR3 coding sequence is TGTGCCAGCAGTTGGACTAGCACTGAAGAGACCCAGTACTTC. This sequence encodes CASSWTSTEETQYF.

This chain connects TRBV11-2 to TRBJ2-3; no clear D. The CDR3 sequence is 14 residues long. Germline CDR1 reads SGHAT; CDR2 reads FQNNGV. V was pared by 5 bases and J by 4 bases, with 13 bases between. CDR3 amino acids: CASSHPIEADTQYF. CDR3 nucleotide sequence: TGTGCCAGCAGCCACCCCATTGAGGCAGATACGCAGTATTTT.

The gene calls are TRBV3-1 and TRBJ2-5, with D unresolved. Germline CDR1 and CDR2: LGHDT and YNNKEL (reference sequence). Trimming removed 0 bases at V and 5 bases at J, with 16 bases between. The CDR3 runs 16 residues. The CDR3 sequence is CASSQEGPLEQETQYF. The CDR3, as DNA: TGTGCCAGCAGCCAAGAAGGGCCTCTGGAACAGGAGACCCAGTACTTC.

This clonotype was counted once. The chain links TRBV27 to TRBJ2-3; a possible D gene is TRBD1 (6 bases). With 4 bases removed from V and 4 bases from J, the gap between germline ends came to 15 bases. This CDR3 has 15 amino acids. CDR1 and CDR2 from the germline V gene are MNHEY and SMNVEV (reference sequence). Here the CDR3 DNA reads TGTGCCAGCAGTTCCCTGGGGGCCGACTCAGATACGCAGTATTTT. It codes for CASSSLGADSDTQYF.

This clonotype has only a few counts. The chain recombines TRBV29-1 with TRBJ2-1; 8 bases line up with TRBD1. Germline V gives CDR1 SQVTM, CDR2 ANQGSEA. The CDR3 length is 14 residues. V shed 7 bases, J shed 5 bases, and the junction held 10 bases outside the gene matches. The CDR3 spells CSGTGHPSNNEQFF. Written as DNA, the CDR3 is TGCAGCGGGACAGGGCATCCCTCTAACAATGAGCAGTTCTTC.

Worth noting for this clonotype: A much larger clone sits a single nucleotide away, making a read error possible. V and J are TRBV29-1 and TRBJ2-1, with D maybe TRBD1 (6 bases). V was shortened by 7 bases and J by 6 bases, with 10 bases between the two germline ends. The germline V gene has CDR1 SQVTM and CDR2 ANQGSEA. The CDR3 loop spans 11 amino acids. CDR3 nucleotide sequence: TGCAGCGGAGGCAGGGGCAATGAGCAGTTCTTC. It encodes CSGGRGNEQFF.

V and J are TRBV5-1 and TRBJ2-1; D perhaps matches TRBD1 (6 bases). The CDR3 contains 16 residues. Germline-derived CDR1 and CDR2 are SGHRS and YFSETQ. The ends were cut back, 1 base at V and 1 base at J, with 12 bases in the middle. The CDR3 sequence is CASSLFGQRSYNEQFF. The CDR3 nucleotides read TGCGCCAGCAGCTTGTTTGGACAGAGATCCTACAATGAGCAGTTCTTC.

The sample holds a few counts of this clonotype. The V gene is TRBV2, the J gene TRBJ2-1; the D is unclear. The CDR3 spans 11 residues. Germline V gene data show CDR1 as SNHLY and CDR2 as FYNNEI. Trimming left V 6 bases short and J 15 bases short, with 15 bases between. Here the CDR3 DNA reads TGTGCCAGCAGAGCTTCAATGGACCCGTTCTTC. Protein sequence: CASRASMDPFF.

This clonotype was seen ten or more times. The chain is built from TRBV7-6 and TRBJ2-5; D call uncertain. Deletions cut 2 bases from V and 5 bases from J, with 9 bases between. The germline gives CDR1 SGHVS, CDR2 FNYEAQ. The CDR3 is 13 amino acids. The CDR3 sequence: CASSLRPRETQYF. In DNA form, the CDR3 reads TGTGCCAGCAGCTTAAGGCCCCGGGAGACCCAGTACTTC.

This chain uses TRBV6-6 with TRBJ1-5; D gene unclear. Germline CDR1 and CDR2: MNHNY and SVGAGI (reference sequence). V was cut by 5 bases and J by 2 bases, with 16 bases left in between. This CDR3 comprises 16 residues. Written as DNA, the CDR3 is TGTGCCAGCAGTCCCTCGGACGCCGGGGGCAATCAGCCCCAGCATTTT. Translating gives CASSPSDAGGNQPQHF.

V is TRBV6-2 or TRBV6-3 and J is TRBJ1-2, with 8 bases matching TRBD1. The V segment lost 6 bases and the J segment 7 bases; nucleotides outside the gene matches: 7. CDR1 and CDR2 (germline): MNHEY, SVGEGT. This CDR3 contains 13 residues. CDR3 region: CASSKTGVGGYTF. In nucleotides, the CDR3 is TGTGCCAGCAGCAAGACAGGGGTTGGTGGCTACACCTTC.

V gene TRBV9 combines with J gene TRBJ1-2, with 8 positions matching TRBD1. Germline V gene sequence: CDR1 SGDLS, CDR2 YYNGEE. After removal of 4 bases from V and 4 bases from J, the junction contained 9 bases not matched to a gene. The CDR3 is 15 amino acids. CDR3 amino acids: CASSPQQGGAYGYTF. In DNA, the CDR3 is TGTGCCAGCAGCCCGCAACAGGGGGGCGCCTATGGCTACACCTTC. The full variable domain, with the rest looked up from reference TRBV9 and TRBJ1-2, is DSGVTQTPKHLITATGQRVTLRCSPRSGDLSVYWYQQSLDQGLQFLIQYYNGEERAKGNILERFSAQQFPDLHSELNLSSLELGDSALYFCASSPQQGGAYGYTFGSGTRLTVV.

Details on this clonotype: A much larger clone differs from this one at a single base, so this may be a read error. The chain has TRBV12-3 or TRBV12-4 and TRBJ2-5; D unresolved. The DNA end is a closer match to TRBJ2-1, so the J assignment may be wrong. CDR3 length equals 13 residues. CDR3 bases: TGTGCCAGCAGTTTGCAAGGGAAAAAGACCCAGTTCTTC. This encodes CASSLQGKKTQFF.

V and J are TRBV11-2 and TRBJ2-5; TRBD2 is a possible D gene (5 bases). Deletions cut 5 bases from V and 4 bases from J, with 17 bases between. The CDR3 is 15 residues long. The germline V gene encodes CDR1 SGHAT and CDR2 FQNNGV. The CDR3 DNA sequence: TGTGCCAGCAGCGCCCGAGAGGGTCGCTTAGAGACCCAGTACTTC. It specifies CASSAREGRLETQYF.

The V gene is TRBV7-9, the J gene TRBJ1-4; perhaps TRBD1 as D (5 bases). This CDR3 region has 18 residues. Trimming took off 4 bases at V and 8 bases at J, with 26 bases between the two ends. Germline CDR1 reads SEHNR; CDR2 reads FQNEAQ (reference sequence). In DNA, the CDR3 is TGTGCCAGCAGCTCCCCCCGGGCCCAATGGGGCATCAAGGAAAAACTGTTTTTT. Amino acids: CASSSPRAQWGIKEKLFF. Full variable domain (missing parts from reference TRBV7-9 and TRBJ1-4): DTGVSQNPRHKITKRGQNVTFRCDPISEHNRLYWYRQTLGQGPEFLTYFQNEAQLEKSRLLSDRFSAERPKGSFSTLEIQRTEQGDSAMYLCASSSPRAQWGIKEKLFFGSGTQLSVL.

The V gene is TRBV19, the J gene TRBJ2-7, with TRBD1 as a possible D gene (6 bases). The CDR3 runs 14 residues. The V gene lost 8 bases and the J gene lost 3 bases, with 17 bases spanning the gap. Germline-derived CDR1 and CDR2 are LNHDA and SQIVND (reference sequence). CDR3 region: CASSNRVRSYEQYF. The CDR3 nucleotides read TGTGCCAGTTCAAACAGGGTTCGAAGCTACGAGCAGTACTTC.

Note on this clonotype: An end of the junction differs from the germline gene, which may be a read error. The chain couples TRBV12-3 or TRBV12-4 to TRBJ2-6; unclear D gene. The CDR3 covers 16 residues. CDR3 nucleotides: TGTGTCAGCAGTCCAAGCACCGTCGCTGGGGCCAACGTCCTGACTTTC. Residues: CVSSPSTVAGANVLTF.

This clonotype was seen at least ten times. The V and J genes are TRBV29-1 and TRBJ1-1; D gene ambiguous. Deletions cut 2 bases from V and 4 bases from J, with 8 bases between. Germline V CDR1 and CDR2: SQVTM, ANQGSEA. The length of the CDR3 is 12 residues. Here the CDR3 DNA reads TGCAGCGTTGAATGGGCCCGCACTGAAGCTTTCTTT. Residues: CSVEWARTEAFF.

The rearrangement joins TRBV12-3 or TRBV12-4 to TRBJ1-1, with D possibly being TRBD1 (6 bases). CDR3 length: 16 residues. Trimming pared 6 bases from V and 0 bases from J, leaving 17 bases between. Here the CDR3 reads CASSSAFRGMNTEAFF. The CDR3 DNA reads TGTGCCAGCAGCTCCGCCTTCAGGGGCATGAACACTGAAGCTTTCTTT.

The table lists this clonotype with a few counts. V is TRBV5-5 and J is TRBJ1-5; possibly TRBD1 for D (5 bases). Germline loops: CDR1 SGHKS, CDR2 YYEKEE (reference sequence). The CDR3 length is 14 residues. Trimming took 2 bases from V and 9 from J, leaving 15 bases between them. The CDR3, as DNA: TGTGCCAGCAGCTTAAATCCTGGACAACCGCCCCAGCATTTT. Protein sequence: CASSLNPGQPPQHF.

This clonotype was picked up a small number of times. The chain recombines TRBV15 with TRBJ1-6; the match to TRBD1 covers 9 bases. The V gene's germline CDR1 is LNHNV and CDR2 YYDKDF (reference sequence). The V segment lost 7 bases and the J segment 8 bases; nucleotides outside the gene matches: 3. The CDR3 sequence is 13 residues long. Here the CDR3 DNA reads TGTGCCACCAAGGGACAGGGAGATTCACCCCTCCACTTT. Its protein product is CATKGQGDSPLHF.

This clonotype appeared many times. The chain links TRBV7-2 to TRBJ2-3, with 10 bases identical to TRBD2. Per the germline V gene, CDR1 is SGHTA and CDR2 is FQGNSA. Losses at the gene ends were 1 base for V and 7 bases for J; bases not matched to a gene: 2. The CDR3 has 14 residues. The DNA for the CDR3 is TGTGCCAGCAGCTTAGGGACTAGCGGTTATACGCAGTATTTT. As protein: CASSLGTSGYTQYF.